The entry below describes one T cell receptor (beta chain). No cognate antigen has been identified for it. No base quality information exists; no much larger clone differs at one position. The study was a case-control design nested within a healthcare worker cohort in London, UK, with weekly nasopharyngeal swab PCR tests and blood sampling. Between 23 and 31 March 2020, the week of the UK lockdown, healthcare workers were enrolled and then followed up weekly for as long as 16 weeks. As encoded in the germline V gene, CDR1 is SNHLY while CDR2 is FYNNEI. V lost 5 bases and J lost 8 bases, and the count of bases not matched to a germline gene is 6. Spanning cysteine to phenylalanine, the CDR3 consists of 13 amino acids. The retained sequence is limited to the CDR3, 39 bases, with the frame set at the first base. The sample originates from a study of early T cells in non-severe SARS-CoV-2 infection (dated by TCRdb to 2020 to 2023). As for the study more broadly: TCR sequencing used bulk RNA from unsorted whole blood, so alpha and beta chains could not be paired.

Libraries were built with 5' RACE. The sequencing machine was a NextSeq 500. In the TCR library protocol, unique molecular identifiers were attached to individual cDNA molecules to correct for PCR bias and sequencing error. Both TCR alpha and beta chains were sequenced, and tight co-correlation was observed between alpha and beta sequence abundances in each sample. As for how the authors treated the data: Decombinator V4 was used to perform V gene, J gene and CDR3 annotation of TCR sequences. TCRs were defined as expanded if a significant change between any two time points was detected under a Poisson model with p below 0.0001. TCR abundances were normalised to the total number of TCRs sequenced in each sample and reported as counts per million. MAIT TCRs were defined by TRAV1-2 paired with TRAJ12, TRAJ20 or TRAJ33, and iNKT TCRs by TRAV10 paired with TRAJ18. A search of VDJdb, accessed on 1 November 2021, was run for TCRs annotated to CMV, EBV and SARS-CoV-2, with TCRs annotated for multiple antigens excluded. TCRdb reanalyzed the raw reads on its own, using fastp at Q25 for trimming and MiXCR for clone calling, and kept in-frame beta chains. Each CDR3 protein appears once, grouped with its most common genes and DNA. The V and J calls reflect TCRdb's pipeline rather than the authors' work. The sample profile shows tens of thousands of distinct CDR3 sequences; approximately 5% of them were found once. The top ten clones comprise roughly 6.6% of the sample.

The paper as a whole reports these results and caveats: VDJdb matching was skewed toward anti-spike CD8 responses and likely underestimated virus-specific expansions by missing private and CD4 specificities.

This clonotype was obtained from an adult who was a healthcare worker with PCR-confirmed SARS-CoV-2 infection or an uninfected control (not recorded which). This chain is built from TRBV2 and TRBJ2-1; 7 central bases correspond to TRBD2. Sample: whole blood, taken at baseline. The base sequence is TGTGCCAGCAGTCCGGGCAGCGGGGATGAGCAGTTCTTC. It specifies CASSPGSGDEQFF.